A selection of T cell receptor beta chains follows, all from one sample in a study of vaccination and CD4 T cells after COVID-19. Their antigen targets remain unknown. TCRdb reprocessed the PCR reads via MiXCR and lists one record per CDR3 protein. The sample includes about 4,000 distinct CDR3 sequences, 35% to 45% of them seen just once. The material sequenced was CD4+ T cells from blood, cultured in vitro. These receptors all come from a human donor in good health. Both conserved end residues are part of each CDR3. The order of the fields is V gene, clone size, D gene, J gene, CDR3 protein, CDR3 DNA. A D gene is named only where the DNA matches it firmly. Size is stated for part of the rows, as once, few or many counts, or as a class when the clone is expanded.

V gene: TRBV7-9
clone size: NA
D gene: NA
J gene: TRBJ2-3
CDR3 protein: CASSLGPGLTYF
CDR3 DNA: TGTGCCAGCAGCTTGGGACCGGGACTCACGTATTTT

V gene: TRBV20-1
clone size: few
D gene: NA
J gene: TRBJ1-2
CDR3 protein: CSARGLGGGYTF
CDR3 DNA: TGCAGTGCTAGAGGTTTGGGAGGAGGCTACACCTTC

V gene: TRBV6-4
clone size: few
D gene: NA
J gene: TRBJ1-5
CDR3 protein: CASQNPPGASNQPQHF
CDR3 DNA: TGTGCCAGCCAAAACCCGCCGGGCGCTAGCAATCAGCCCCAGCATTTT

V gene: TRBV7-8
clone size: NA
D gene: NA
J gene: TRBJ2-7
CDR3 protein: CASSLVELPNEQYF
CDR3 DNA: TGTGCCAGCAGCTTAGTTGAGTTGCCTAACGAGCAGTACTTC

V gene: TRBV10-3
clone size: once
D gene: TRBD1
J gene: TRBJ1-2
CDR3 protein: CAISEAEGQTSYTF
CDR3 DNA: TGTGCCATCAGTGAAGCAGAGGGACAGACAAGCTACACCTTC

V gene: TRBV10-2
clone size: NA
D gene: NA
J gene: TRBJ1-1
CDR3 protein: CASRLTGPSTEAFF
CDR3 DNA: TGCGCCAGCAGACTTACAGGGCCGTCGACTGAAGCTTTCTTT

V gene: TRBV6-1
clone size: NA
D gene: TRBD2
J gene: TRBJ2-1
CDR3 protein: CASSEEAGGYNEQFF
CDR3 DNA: TGTGCCAGCAGTGAAGAAGCGGGGGGATACAATGAGCAGTTCTTC

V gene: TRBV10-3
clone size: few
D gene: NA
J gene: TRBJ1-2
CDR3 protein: CAILSRNMSGYTF
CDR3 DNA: TGTGCCATCCTTTCCAGGAATATGTCGGGCTACACCTTC

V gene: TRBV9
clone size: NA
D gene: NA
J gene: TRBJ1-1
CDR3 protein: CASSVDRTTEAFF
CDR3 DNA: TGTGCCAGCAGCGTAGACCGAACCACTGAAGCTTTCTTT

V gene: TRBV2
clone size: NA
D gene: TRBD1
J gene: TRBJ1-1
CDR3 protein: CASNELGQGSGEAFF
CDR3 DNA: TGTGCCAGCAATGAATTGGGACAGGGGTCGGGTGAAGCTTTCTTT

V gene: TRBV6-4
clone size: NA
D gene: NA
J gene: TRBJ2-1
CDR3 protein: CASSQQGGNNEQFF
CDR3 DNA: TGTGCCAGCAGTCAGCAGGGCGGAAACAATGAGCAGTTCTTC

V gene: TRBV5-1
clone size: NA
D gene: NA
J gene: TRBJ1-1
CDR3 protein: CASSSVGGQEAFF
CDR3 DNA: TGCGCCAGCAGCTCGGTTGGAGGACAGGAAGCTTTCTTT

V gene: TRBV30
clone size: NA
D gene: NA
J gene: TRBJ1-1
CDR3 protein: CAWSEGLTFTEAFF
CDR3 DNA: TGTGCCTGGAGTGAAGGTTTAACCTTCACTGAAGCTTTCTTT

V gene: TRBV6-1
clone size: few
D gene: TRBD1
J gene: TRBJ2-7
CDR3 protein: CASSPRDRGNYEQYF
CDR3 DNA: TGTGCCAGCAGCCCCAGGGACAGGGGGAACTACGAGCAGTACTTC

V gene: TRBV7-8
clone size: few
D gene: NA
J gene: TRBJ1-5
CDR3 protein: CASSGGVTGNQPQHF
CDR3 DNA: TGTGCCAGCAGCGGTGGGGTTACGGGCAATCAGCCCCAGCATTTT

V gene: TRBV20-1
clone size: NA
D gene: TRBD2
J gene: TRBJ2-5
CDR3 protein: CSVYSGGGETQYF
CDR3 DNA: TGCAGTGTGTATAGCGGGGGGGGAGAGACCCAGTACTTC

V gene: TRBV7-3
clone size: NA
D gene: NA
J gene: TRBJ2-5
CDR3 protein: CASSLGPELGETQYF
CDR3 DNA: TGTGCCAGCAGCTTAGGTCCGGAACTGGGAGAGACCCAGTACTTC

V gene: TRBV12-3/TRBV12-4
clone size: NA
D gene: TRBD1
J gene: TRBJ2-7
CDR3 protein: CASGLTGTYEQYF
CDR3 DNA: TGTGCCAGCGGCTTGACAGGGACCTACGAGCAGTACTTC

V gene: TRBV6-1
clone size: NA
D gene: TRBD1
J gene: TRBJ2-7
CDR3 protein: CASSPRTGTYEQYF
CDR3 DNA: TGTGCCAGCAGTCCAAGGACAGGAACTTACGAGCAGTACTTC

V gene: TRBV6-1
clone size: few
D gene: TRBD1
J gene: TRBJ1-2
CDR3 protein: CASSTGGALYGYTF
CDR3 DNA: TGTGCCAGCAGTACAGGGGGAGCCCTCTATGGCTACACCTTC

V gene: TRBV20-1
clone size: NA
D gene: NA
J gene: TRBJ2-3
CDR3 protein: CSALSSVPDTQYF
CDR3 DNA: TGCAGTGCTCTGTCTAGCGTCCCAGATACGCAGTATTTT

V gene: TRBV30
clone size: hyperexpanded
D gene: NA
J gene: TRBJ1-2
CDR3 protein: CAWSVQPRGYTF
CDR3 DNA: TGTGCCTGGAGTGTACAGCCTCGTGGCTACACCTTC

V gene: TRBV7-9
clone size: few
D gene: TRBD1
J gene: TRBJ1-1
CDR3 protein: CASSLVDRQGSAFF
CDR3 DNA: TGTGCCAGCAGCTTAGTTGACCGACAGGGGTCAGCTTTCTTT

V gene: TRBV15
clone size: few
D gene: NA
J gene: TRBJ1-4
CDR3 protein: CATMDRDSGEKLFF
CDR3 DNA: TGTGCCACCATGGACCGGGACTCTGGTGAAAAACTGTTTTTT

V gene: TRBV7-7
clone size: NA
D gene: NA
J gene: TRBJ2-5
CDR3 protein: CASSLGGSERETQYF
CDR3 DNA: TGTGCTAGCAGCCTTGGGGGATCTGAAAGGGAGACCCAGTACTTC

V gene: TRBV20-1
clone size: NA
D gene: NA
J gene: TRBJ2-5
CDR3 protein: CSAARGPQETQYF
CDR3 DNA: TGCAGTGCTGCCCGGGGGCCCCAAGAGACCCAGTACTTC

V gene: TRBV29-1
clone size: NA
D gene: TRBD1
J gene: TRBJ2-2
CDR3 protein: CSVGTGGIGELFF
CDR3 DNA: TGCAGCGTCGGGACAGGGGGGATCGGGGAGCTGTTTTTT

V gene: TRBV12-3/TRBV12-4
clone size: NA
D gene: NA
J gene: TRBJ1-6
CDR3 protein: CASSLQGIYSPLHF
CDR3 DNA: TGTGCCAGCAGTTTACAGGGGATTTATTCACCCCTCCACTTT

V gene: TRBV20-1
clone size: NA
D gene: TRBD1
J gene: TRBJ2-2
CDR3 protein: CSALPRDRITGELFF
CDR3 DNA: TGCAGTGCGCTTCCCCGGGACAGAATCACCGGGGAGCTGTTTTTT

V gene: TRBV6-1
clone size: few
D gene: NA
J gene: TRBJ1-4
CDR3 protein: CASTWTQVGKLFF
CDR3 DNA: TGTGCCAGCACTTGGACACAGGTCGGAAAACTGTTTTTT